Listed below are T cell receptor beta chains from one sample, sequenced in a study of monozygotic twins with inflammatory bowel disease. TCRdb reprocessed the 5' RACE reads, with one entry per CDR3 protein and no DNA. This table lists some 190,000 distinct CDR3 sequences. The material sequenced was blood. Receptor source: a human donor with ulcerative colitis or Crohn's disease, or a healthy co-twin of an affected twin (not recorded which). CDR3s include the opening cysteine and the closing phenylalanine or tryptophan.

>TRBV5-1|TRBJ2-3
CASSPRSGLKTDTQYF
>TRBV18|TRBJ1-3
CASSPSPSTGWTGNTIYF
>TRBV5-1|TRBJ1-4
CASSLDPVREKLFF
>TRBV7-2|TRBJ1-1
CASSFRDSQPAFF
>TRBV7-9|TRBJ2-5
CASSSTSGTEETQYF
>TRBV13|TRBJ2-1
CASSSPGLAGTRSYNEQFF
>TRBV6-6|TRBJ1-4
CASRTGEFEKLFF
>TRBV5-1|TRBJ2-2
CASSPRGDTGELFF
>TRBV7-9|TRBJ1-5
CASSLAGGPQHF
>TRBV6-5|TRBJ2-1
CASSYSFRIGGAAGDEQFF
>TRBV6-1|TRBJ2-6
CASTRLEGSSGANVLTF
>TRBV7-3|TRBJ1-1
CASSLRDTNTEAFF
>TRBV30|TRBJ1-6
CAWSHDSESPLHF
>TRBV14|TRBJ1-2
CASSPDRTAINYGYTF
>TRBV14|TRBJ2-5
CASSHPGTRAQETQYF
>TRBV19|TRBJ2-1
CASTMTGDSNEQFF